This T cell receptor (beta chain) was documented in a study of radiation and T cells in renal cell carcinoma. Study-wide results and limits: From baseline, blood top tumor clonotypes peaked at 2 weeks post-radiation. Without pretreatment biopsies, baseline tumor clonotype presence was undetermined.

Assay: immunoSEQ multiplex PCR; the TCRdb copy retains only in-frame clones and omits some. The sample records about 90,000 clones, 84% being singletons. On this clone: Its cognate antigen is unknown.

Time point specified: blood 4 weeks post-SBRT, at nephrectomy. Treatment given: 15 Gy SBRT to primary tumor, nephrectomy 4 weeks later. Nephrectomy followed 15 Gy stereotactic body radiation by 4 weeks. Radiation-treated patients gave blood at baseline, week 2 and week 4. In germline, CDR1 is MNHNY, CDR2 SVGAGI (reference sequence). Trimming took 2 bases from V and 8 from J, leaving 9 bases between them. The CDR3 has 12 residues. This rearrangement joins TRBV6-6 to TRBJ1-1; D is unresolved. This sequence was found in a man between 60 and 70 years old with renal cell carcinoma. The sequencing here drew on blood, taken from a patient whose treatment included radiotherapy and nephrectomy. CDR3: CASSYRESEAFF. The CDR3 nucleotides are TGTGCCAGCAGTTACCGCGAATCGGAAGCTTTCTTT.